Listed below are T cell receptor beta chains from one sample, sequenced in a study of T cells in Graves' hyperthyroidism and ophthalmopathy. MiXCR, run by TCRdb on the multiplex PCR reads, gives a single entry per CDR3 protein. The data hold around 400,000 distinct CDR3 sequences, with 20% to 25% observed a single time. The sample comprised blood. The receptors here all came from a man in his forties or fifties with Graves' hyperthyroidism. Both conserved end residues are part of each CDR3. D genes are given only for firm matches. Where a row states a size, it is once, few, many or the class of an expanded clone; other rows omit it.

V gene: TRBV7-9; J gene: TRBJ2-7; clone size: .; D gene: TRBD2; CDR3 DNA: TGTGCCAGCAGCTTGGGGGTAGCGGGAGGTGAGCAGTACTTC; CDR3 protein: CASSLGVAGGEQYF
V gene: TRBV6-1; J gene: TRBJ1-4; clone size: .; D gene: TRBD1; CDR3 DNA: TGTGCCAGCAGACCGGACAGGGGCCCAAGATACGAAAAACTGTTTTTT; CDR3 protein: CASRPDRGPRYEKLFF
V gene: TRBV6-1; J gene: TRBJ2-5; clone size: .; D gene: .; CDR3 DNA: TGTGCCAGCAGTCCCGGACCCCAGAAAGGGCAAGAGACCCAGTACTTC; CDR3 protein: CASSPGPQKGQETQYF
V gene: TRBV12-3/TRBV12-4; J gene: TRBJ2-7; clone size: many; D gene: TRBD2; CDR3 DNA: TGTGCCAGCAGTTTTGGCGAGGCGGGAGGGTACGAGCAGTACTTC; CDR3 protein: CASSFGEAGGYEQYF
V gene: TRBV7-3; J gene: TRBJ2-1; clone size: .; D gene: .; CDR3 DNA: TGTGCCAGCAGCTCCCTCAGTTGGATTCAGGCAAGCAATGAGCAGTTCTTC; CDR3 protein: CASSSLSWIQASNEQFF
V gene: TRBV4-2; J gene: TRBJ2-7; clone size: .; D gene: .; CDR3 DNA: TGTGCCAGCAGCCAAGGGGCTAGCGCAGGCTACGAGCAGTACTTC; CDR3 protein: CASSQGASAGYEQYF
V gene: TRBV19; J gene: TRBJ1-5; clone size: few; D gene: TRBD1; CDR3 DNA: TGTGCCACCCGAGAAACAGGGGGCCAGAATCAGCCCCAGCATTTT; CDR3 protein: CATRETGGQNQPQHF
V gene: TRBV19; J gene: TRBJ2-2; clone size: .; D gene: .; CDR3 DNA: TGTGCCAGTAGGAGAAGGGCAGACGGGGAGCTGTTTTTT; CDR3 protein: CASRRRADGELFF
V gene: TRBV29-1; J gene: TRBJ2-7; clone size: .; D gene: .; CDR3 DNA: TGCAGCGTTGAATGGGGGGAGCAGTACTTC; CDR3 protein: CSVEWGEQYF
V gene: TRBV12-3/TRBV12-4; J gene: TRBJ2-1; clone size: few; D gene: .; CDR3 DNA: TGTGCCAGCAGTCCGGACTCAACCGATGAGCAGTTCTTC; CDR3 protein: CASSPDSTDEQFF
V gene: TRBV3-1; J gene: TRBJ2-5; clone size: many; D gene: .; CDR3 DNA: TGTGCCAGCAGCCAAGATCGGGGGCTAGGGGAGACCCAGTACTTC; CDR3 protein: CASSQDRGLGETQYF
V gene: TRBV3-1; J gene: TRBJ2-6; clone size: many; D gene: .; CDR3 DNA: TGTGCCAGCAGCCAAGAGTGGAGCTCTGGGGCCAACGTCCTGACTTTC; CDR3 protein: CASSQEWSSGANVLTF